This T cell receptor (beta chain) was profiled in a study of technical replicates of blood from several donors. This CDR3 spans 15 amino acids. V lost 5 bases to trimming and J lost 5 bases; unmatched junction nucleotides: 11. Germline V lookup: CDR1 SGHAT, CDR2 FQNNGV. Data came from immunoSEQ multiplex PCR; TCRdb stores just in-frame clones and leaves some out. The sample holds about 82,000 clones, approximately 94% seen once. Sequencing was carried out using T cells isolated from PBMCs. V and J are TRBV11-2 and TRBJ2-5; 7 bases map to TRBD1. The sequence derives from a human donor in good health. The chain's CDR3 is CASSRPNRGGETQYF. The CDR3 DNA reads TGTGCCAGCAGCCGACCCAACAGGGGCGGGGAGACCCAGTACTTC.